This T cell receptor (beta chain) appears in the sequencing data of a study of blood T cell repertoires in COVID-19. Study as a whole: The analysed material was cDNA or gDNA that came from T cells, B-cell-depleted T cells, or PBMCs.

Profiling relied on immunoSEQ multiplex PCR, and the TCRdb table lists in-frame clones only, not all of them. This table holds about 220,000 clones, about three quarters found once. Germline V CDR1 and CDR2: WNHNN, SYGVQD (reference sequence). Trimming took 2 bases from V and 1 from J, leaving 5 bases between them. The CDR3 is 14 amino acids. The count of this clone is one. The sequenced material came from peripheral blood. The chain couples TRBV10-1 to TRBJ2-2; D gene ambiguous. This TCR came from an older woman with acute or convalescent COVID-19. In DNA form, the CDR3 reads TGCGCCAGCAGTGAGGACTTGAACACCGGGGAGCTGTTTTTT. Residues: CASSEDLNTGELFF.